This TCR beta chain was identified during a study of cytomegalovirus exposure and HLA in healthy donors. Study conclusions and caveats: Presence/absence comparisons presumed near-even sequencing depth among donors. Because they were indistinguishable, some V segments, including TRBV6-2 and TRBV6-3, were excluded. In a later analysis, HLA-associated TCR beta chains were more clonally expanded than equally common others.

This clone was observed a single time. The antigen remains unidentified. Trimming at V came to 7 bases and at J to 8 bases, leaving 7 bases not matched to a gene. Germline V gene lookup returns CDR1 SGDLS and CDR2 YYNGEE. The CDR3 runs to 13 residues. It was with 60 Vbeta and 13 Jbeta primers that the PCR ran. Measured with immunoSEQ multiplex PCR; TCRdb has only the in-frame clones, and not every one. The sample includes about 150,000 clones, nearly 80% of them seen just once. Sequencing input: PBMCs. V usage is TRBV9 and J usage is TRBJ2-1; 9 bases align to TRBD2. This clonotype was sampled from a middle-aged woman in good health and CMV-seronegative. In DNA form, the CDR3 reads TGTGCCAGCGGGGCGGGAGGGCCTTATGAGCAGTTCTTC. This encodes CASGAGGPYEQFF.